This T cell receptor (beta chain) was documented in a study of T cell changes during pregnancy in multiple sclerosis. With V trimmed by 2 bases and J by 5 bases, 9 bases remained unmatched. The CDR3 has 15 residues. CDR1 GTSNPN and CDR2 SVGIG come from the germline V gene (reference sequence). This table comes from immunoSEQ multiplex PCR, and its TCRdb copy is limited to in-frame clones, with some not included. The data hold about 69,000 clones, with just over 90% observed a single time. This sample comprised peripheral blood, obtained in the third trimester of pregnancy. The genes are TRBV30 and TRBJ2-5, with 9 positions matching TRBD2. This clonotype was sampled from a female donor with multiple sclerosis, enrolled in a pregnancy study. The CDR3 region has the DNA TGTGCCTGGAGTCCTGCTAGCGGGGTTGCGGAGACCCAGTACTTC. Protein sequence: CAWSPASGVAETQYF.